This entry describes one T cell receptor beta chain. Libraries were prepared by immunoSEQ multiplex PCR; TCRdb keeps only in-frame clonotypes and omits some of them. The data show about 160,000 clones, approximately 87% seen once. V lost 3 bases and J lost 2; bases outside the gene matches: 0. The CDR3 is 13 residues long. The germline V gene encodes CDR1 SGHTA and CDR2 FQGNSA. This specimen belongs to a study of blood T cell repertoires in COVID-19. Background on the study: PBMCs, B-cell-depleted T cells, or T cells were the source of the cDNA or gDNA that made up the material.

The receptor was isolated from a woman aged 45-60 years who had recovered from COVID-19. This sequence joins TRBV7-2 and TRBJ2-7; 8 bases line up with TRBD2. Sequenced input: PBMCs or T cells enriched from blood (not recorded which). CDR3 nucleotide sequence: TGTGCCAGCAGCTTGACTAGCGCCTACGAGCAGTACGTC. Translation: CASSLTSAYEQYV.